A selection of T cell receptor beta chains follows, all from one sample in a study of cytomegalovirus exposure and HLA in healthy donors. Libraries were prepared by immunoSEQ multiplex PCR; TCRdb keeps only in-frame clonotypes and omits some of them. The data contain 100,000 to 150,000 clones, 60% to 80% of them singletons. The sample comprised PBMCs. The receptors originated from a woman aged 60-70 years in good health and CMV-seronegative. The CDR3 runs from the conserved cysteine through the conserved F or W. D genes are given only for firm matches. Size is omitted from some rows. Given values are once, few, many or a class for expanded clones.

j_gene: TRBJ1-6
d_gene: NA
len: 13
abundance: NA
v_gene: TRBV5-8
CDR3nt: TGTGCCAGCAGGGGCAGGGGCGGCTCACCCCTCCACTTT
CDR3aa: CASRGRGGSPLHF

j_gene: TRBJ2-7
d_gene: NA
len: 16
abundance: NA
v_gene: TRBV19
CDR3nt: TGTGCCAGTAGCCGGAGCGCGGGGAGTGGGGTCTACGAGCAGTACTTC
CDR3aa: CASSRSAGSGVYEQYF

j_gene: TRBJ1-3
d_gene: TRBD1
len: 15
abundance: NA
v_gene: TRBV30
CDR3nt: TGTGCCTGGAGCCTACAGGGGCTCTCTGGAAACACCATATATTTT
CDR3aa: CAWSLQGLSGNTIYF

j_gene: TRBJ2-7
d_gene: NA
len: 16
abundance: few
v_gene: TRBV19
CDR3nt: TGTGCCAGTAGCCCGGTTGGCGGGTCCCTCTCCTACGAGCAGTACTTC
CDR3aa: CASSPVGGSLSYEQYF

j_gene: TRBJ2-1
d_gene: TRBD2
len: 16
abundance: NA
v_gene: TRBV5-4
CDR3nt: TGTGCCAGCAGCGCGCGATGGGCTAGCGGGACCCATGAGCAGTTCTTC
CDR3aa: CASSARWASGTHEQFF

j_gene: TRBJ1-1
d_gene: NA
len: 14
abundance: NA
v_gene: TRBV6-6
CDR3nt: TGTGCCAGCAGTTACTCAAGGGGTGGGACTGAAGCTTTCTTT
CDR3aa: CASSYSRGGTEAFF

j_gene: TRBJ2-3
d_gene: TRBD1
len: 16
abundance: NA
v_gene: TRBV30
CDR3nt: TGTGCCTGGAAACCGCGACGGGACAGGGCCAGAGATACGCAGTATTTT
CDR3aa: CAWKPRRDRARDTQYF

j_gene: TRBJ1-2
d_gene: NA
len: 13
abundance: NA
v_gene: TRBV9
CDR3nt: TGTGCCAGCAGCGGGCGGGACCTACACGGCTACACCTTC
CDR3aa: CASSGRDLHGYTF

j_gene: TRBJ2-5
d_gene: TRBD2
len: 15
abundance: NA
v_gene: TRBV28
CDR3nt: TGTGCCAGCTCATCAGGCGGGGGGGGCCGTGAGACCCAGTACTTC
CDR3aa: CASSSGGGGRETQYF

j_gene: TRBJ2-3
d_gene: TRBD2
len: 15
abundance: NA
v_gene: TRBV7-3
CDR3nt: TGTGCCAGCAGCTTAGCGGGGGGGAGCCGAGATACGCAGTATTTT
CDR3aa: CASSLAGGSRDTQYF

j_gene: TRBJ2-3
d_gene: NA
len: 16
abundance: NA
v_gene: TRBV7-9
CDR3nt: TGTGCCAGCGCCGCCATGGTGGGACTTGACACAGATACGCAGTATTTT
CDR3aa: CASAAMVGLDTDTQYF

j_gene: TRBJ1-5
d_gene: NA
len: 13
abundance: NA
v_gene: TRBV5-1
CDR3nt: TGCGCCAGCAGTAGATATAGCAATCAGCCCCAGCATTTT
CDR3aa: CASSRYSNQPQHF

j_gene: TRBJ2-5
d_gene: TRBD1
len: 16
abundance: NA
v_gene: TRBV5-6
CDR3nt: TGTGCCAGCAGCTTGCTGGGACAGGGGGCGGGGGAGACCCAGTACTTC
CDR3aa: CASSLLGQGAGETQYF